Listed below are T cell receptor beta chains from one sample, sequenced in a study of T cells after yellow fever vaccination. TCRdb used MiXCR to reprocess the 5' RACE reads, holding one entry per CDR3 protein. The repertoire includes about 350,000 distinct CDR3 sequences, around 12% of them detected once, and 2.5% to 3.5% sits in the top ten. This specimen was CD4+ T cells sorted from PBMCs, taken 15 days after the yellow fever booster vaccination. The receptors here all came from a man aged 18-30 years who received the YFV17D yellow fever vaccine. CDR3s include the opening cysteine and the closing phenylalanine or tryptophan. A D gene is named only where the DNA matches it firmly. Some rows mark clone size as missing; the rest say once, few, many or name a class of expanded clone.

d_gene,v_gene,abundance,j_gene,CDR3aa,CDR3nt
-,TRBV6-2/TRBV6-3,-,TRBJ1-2,CASSQTDFRYGYTF,TGTGCCAGCAGCCAGACAGATTTCCGCTATGGCTACACCTTC
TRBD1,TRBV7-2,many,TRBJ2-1,CASRDRSYNEQFF,TGTGCCAGCCGGGACAGGTCCTACAATGAGCAGTTCTTC
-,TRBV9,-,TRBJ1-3,CASSVEGNTIYF,TGTGCCAGCAGCGTAGAAGGAAACACCATATATTTT
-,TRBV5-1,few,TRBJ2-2,CASSSGDTPGNTGELFF,TGCGCCAGCAGTTCCGGGGACACTCCTGGGAACACCGGGGAGCTGTTTTTT
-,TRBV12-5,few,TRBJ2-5,CASTKGLADQETQYF,TGTGCTAGTACAAAAGGGCTAGCCGACCAAGAGACCCAGTACTTC
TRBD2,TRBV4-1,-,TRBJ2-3,CASSQEPTSGGTDTQYF,TGCGCCAGCAGCCAAGAGCCAACTAGCGGGGGTACAGATACGCAGTATTTT
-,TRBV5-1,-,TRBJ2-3,CASSLVGRAGTDTQYF,TGCGCCAGCAGCTTGGTCGGGCGGGCGGGCACAGATACGCAGTATTTT
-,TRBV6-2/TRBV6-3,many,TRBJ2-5,CASSYPRQFGETQYF,TGTGCCAGCAGTTACCCAAGACAATTCGGGGAGACCCAGTACTTC
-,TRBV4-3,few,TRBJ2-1,CASSQVRNEQFF,TGCGCCAGCAGCCAAGTTCGCAATGAGCAGTTCTTC
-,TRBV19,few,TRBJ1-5,CASSWREQPQHF,TGTGCCAGTAGTTGGCGGGAACAGCCCCAGCATTTT
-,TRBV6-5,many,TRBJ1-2,CASSYGGNYGYTF,TGCGCCAGCAGCTACGGAGGGAACTATGGCTACACCTTC
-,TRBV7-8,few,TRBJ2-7,CASSPREASYEQYF,TGTGCCAGCAGCCCACGCGAAGCTAGCTACGAGCAGTACTTC
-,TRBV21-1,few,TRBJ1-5,CASSKAPRGPQHF,TGTGCCAGCAGCAAAGCCCCTCGGGGGCCCCAGCATTTT
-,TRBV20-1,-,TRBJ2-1,CSASASIYNEQFF,TGCAGTGCTAGTGCTAGCATATACAATGAGCAGTTCTTC
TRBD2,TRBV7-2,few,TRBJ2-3,CASSLQTSGGVDTQYF,TGTGCCAGCAGCCTCCAGACTAGCGGGGGGGTAGATACGCAGTATTTT
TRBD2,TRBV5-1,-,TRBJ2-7,CASAQKRLAGGPYEQYF,TGCGCCAGCGCCCAGAAGCGCCTAGCGGGGGGGCCCTACGAGCAGTACTTC